This T cell receptor (beta chain) is drawn from a study of shared clonotypes between healthy human individuals. Libraries were prepared by immunoSEQ multiplex PCR; TCRdb keeps only in-frame clonotypes and omits some of them. The sample has fewer than 400,000 clones; around 74% are singletons. This clone turned up a few times. Other nucleotide sequences from this sample produce the same CDR3. V lost 0 bases to trimming and J lost 4 bases, with 6 bases between them. The CDR3 covers 13 residues. CDR1 is SEHNR, CDR2 FQNEAQ, per germline (reference sequence). The TCR comes from a man under 40 in good health. The chain carries TRBV7-9 and TRBJ1-2; D remains ambiguous. Sequences were obtained from memory CD4+ T cells sorted from blood. Subset described: CD45RA-negative fraction. CDR3 sequence reads: CASSLAHGYGYTF. In nucleotides, the CDR3 is TGTGCCAGCAGCTTAGCGCACGGCTATGGCTACACCTTC.